This passage covers 13 T cell receptor beta chains from one sample sequenced in a study of blood T cells in healthy people across ages. PCR was performed a second time for about 7 to 11 cycles using a sample-barcoded 5' primer and a J-beta primer mix. MiXCR, run by TCRdb on the 5' RACE reads, gives a single entry per CDR3 protein. The table records roughly 900,000 distinct CDR3 sequences, 25% to 35% of them present only once. Material for sequencing was blood. These receptors originate from an elderly woman in good health.

This clonotype occurred a few times. This could be a read error, since a much larger clone is one nucleotide away. This chain uses TRBV6-5 with TRBJ2-5, with D tentatively TRBD1 (6 bases). The CDR3 has 11 residues. Germline CDR1 MNHEY, CDR2 SVGAGI. V was trimmed by 11 bases and J by 11 bases, leaving 18 bases between them. This CDR3 reads CAAQDSHQQYF. The CDR3 nucleotides read TGTGCCGCCCAGGACAGCCATCAGCAGTACTTC.

As regards this clonotype: Germline is not matched at one junction end, which may reflect a read error. This chain uses TRBV27 with TRBJ1-6; D gene uncertain. CDR3 length: 13 amino acids. Per the germline V gene, CDR1 is MNHEY and CDR2 is SMNVEV (reference sequence). The CDR3 is CTSKTGLNSPLHF. CDR3 coding DNA: TGCACCAGCAAGACCGGGCTCAATTCACCCCTCCACTTT.

In this sample, this clonotype turned up many times. The chain has TRBV20-1 and TRBJ2-3, with 9 bases identical to TRBD2. V was pared by 0 bases and J by 7 bases, with 8 bases of the junction left unmatched. This CDR3 region has 15 residues. CDR1 and CDR2 from the germline V gene are DFQATT and SNEGSKA (reference sequence). In DNA form, the CDR3 reads TGCAGTGCTAGAGATCAGCGGGGGGCCCCTCATACGCAGTATTTT. Its translation is CSARDQRGAPHTQYF.

This clonotype was counted many times. The V gene is TRBV25-1, the J gene TRBJ1-4; D is undetermined. CDR3 length equals 15 residues. Looked up from germline, CDR1 is MGHDK and CDR2 is SYGVNS. V lost 4 bases and J lost 3, with 12 bases in between. CDR3 in DNA: TGTGCCAGCAGTGCTCGGACGGGAGCTAATGAAAAACTGTTTTTT. Translating it yields CASSARTGANEKLFF.

The chain recombines TRBV12-3 or TRBV12-4 with TRBJ2-5; 8 positions agree with TRBD1. CDR3 length: 19 amino acids. V dropped 8 bases and J dropped 2; count of bases not matched to a gene: 22. The CDR3 DNA reads TGTGCCAGCTGTCCCGTCCGTTTCACAGGGGGTTACGAACAAGAGACCCAGTACTTC. Translated, it gives CASCPVRFTGGYEQETQYF.

This clonotype was seen ten or more times. V and J are TRBV18 and TRBJ2-7; 8 bases agree with TRBD1. Germline loops: CDR1 KGHSH, CDR2 LQKENI. V lost 1 base, J lost 6 bases, and 8 bases stayed unmatched. There are 15 residues in the CDR3. CDR3 amino acids: CASSPRGTGPAEQYF. CDR3 in DNA: TGTGCCAGCTCACCACGAGGGACAGGACCCGCCGAGCAGTACTTC.

Regarding this clonotype: Without the conserved terminal phenylalanine or tryptophan, this CDR3 likely stems from a read error. In nucleotides, the CDR3 is TGTGCCAGCAGTTACTCCCCCTCTAGAGCGAACACCGGGGAGCTGTTTGTT. Encoded protein: CASSYSPSRANTGELFV. The chain combines TRBV6-2 or TRBV6-3 with TRBJ2-2; the D is unclear. This CDR3 has 17 residues. From germline, CDR1 is MNHEY and CDR2 SVGEGT. Trimming pared 0 bases from V and 0 bases from J, leaving 11 bases between.

In this sample, this clonotype turned up many times. The chain combines TRBV5-1 with TRBJ2-7, with 7 bases lining up with TRBD1. The germline gives CDR1 SGHRS, CDR2 YFSETQ. J was trimmed by 6 bases and V by 4 bases; bases with no gene match: 13. This CDR3 region has 15 residues. CDR3 nucleotide sequence: TGCGCCAGCAGCCTACAGGGGAAGGGGATGGGCGAGCAGTACTTC. Its translation: CASSLQGKGMGEQYF.

The chain has TRBV12-3 or TRBV12-4 and TRBJ2-3; TRBD2 agrees at 16 bases. J was trimmed by 4 bases and V by 6 bases; bases with no gene match: 16. The CDR3 contains 20 residues. The CDR3 DNA reads TGTGCCAGCAGCCCTGGGACTAGCGGGGGGGCCTTAGTCAGCGCAGATACGCAGTATTTT. This gives the protein CASSPGTSGGALVSADTQYF.

CDR3 region: CASSYQGLAGGIEQFF. The CDR3 DNA reads as TGTGCCAGCAGTTACCAAGGACTAGCGGGGGGCATTGAGCAGTTCTTC. This chain links TRBV6-5 with TRBJ2-1, with 14 bases aligning to TRBD2. The CDR3 totals 16 residues. CDR1 and CDR2 (germline): MNHEY, SVGAGI. The V and J ends lost 2 bases and 9 bases, in that order; junction bases with no gene match: 6.

This clonotype was seen many times. The chain combines TRBV24-1 with TRBJ1-2; TRBD1 matches at 9 bases. This CDR3 comprises 15 residues. The germline V gene has CDR1 KGHDR and CDR2 SFDVKD. Trimming cost V 3 bases and J 5 bases; bases outside gene matches: 6. CDR3 sequence: CATSDEGTGRYGYTF. The DNA of the CDR3 is TGTGCCACCAGTGATGAGGGGACAGGGAGATATGGCTACACCTTC.

The chain combines TRBV12-3 or TRBV12-4 with TRBJ2-1; D not resolved. This CDR3 has 13 residues. Trimming took 6 bases from V and 3 from J, leaving 9 bases between them. CDR3 protein: CASRPDSYNEQFF. CDR3 sequence (DNA): TGTGCCAGCAGGCCTGATAGCTACAATGAGCAGTTCTTC.

This clonotype has at least ten counts. This rearrangement joins TRBV5-1 to TRBJ2-5, with 10 bases lining up with TRBD2. The CDR3 covers 15 residues. Per germline, CDR1 SGHRS and CDR2 YFSETQ. V lost 0 bases, J lost 2 bases, and 1 base stayed unmatched. The CDR3 loop reads CASSLERGGQETQYF. CDR3 nucleotides: TGCGCCAGCAGCTTGGAGCGGGGGGGACAAGAGACCCAGTACTTC.